These T cell receptor beta chains were read from a single sample in a study of early T cells in non-severe SARS-CoV-2 infection. TCRdb reprocessed the 5' RACE reads via MiXCR and lists one record per CDR3 protein. The repertoire holds 25,000 to 30,000 distinct CDR3 sequences, with more than 4.5% as singletons. Sequencing was performed on whole blood. All receptors derive from an adult who was a healthcare worker with PCR-confirmed SARS-CoV-2 infection or an uninfected control (not recorded which). Both conserved end residues are part of each CDR3. D genes are given only for firm matches. The listing skips clone size in some rows; elsewhere it reads once, few, many or a size class.

clone size: -
CDR3 length: 16
J gene: TRBJ2-1
V gene: TRBV25-1
D gene: TRBD2
CDR3 protein: CASSPREGLQNNEQFF
CDR3 DNA: TGTGCCAGCAGTCCGCGGGAGGGCCTTCAAAACAATGAGCAGTTCTTC

clone size: -
CDR3 length: 14
J gene: TRBJ1-2
V gene: TRBV24-1
D gene: TRBD1
CDR3 protein: CATSAGTAPYGYTF
CDR3 DNA: TGTGCCACCAGTGCAGGGACAGCACCTTATGGCTACACCTTC

clone size: many
CDR3 length: 13
J gene: TRBJ1-1
V gene: TRBV9
D gene: -
CDR3 protein: CASSPRPGTEAFF
CDR3 DNA: TGTGCCAGCAGCCCTCGGCCTGGCACTGAAGCTTTCTTT

clone size: many
CDR3 length: 14
J gene: TRBJ2-3
V gene: TRBV10-3
D gene: -
CDR3 protein: CAAARQSGTDTQYF
CDR3 DNA: TGTGCCGCCGCCAGACAGTCGGGCACAGATACGCAGTATTTT

clone size: many
CDR3 length: 13
J gene: TRBJ2-1
V gene: TRBV7-2
D gene: TRBD1
CDR3 protein: CASSYSTGGFEFF
CDR3 DNA: TGTGCCAGCAGCTACTCTACAGGGGGTTTTGAGTTCTTC

clone size: many
CDR3 length: 14
J gene: TRBJ1-3
V gene: TRBV12-3/TRBV12-4
D gene: -
CDR3 protein: CASSLGVSGNTIYF
CDR3 DNA: TGTGCCAGCAGTTTAGGGGTCTCTGGAAACACCATATATTTT

clone size: once
CDR3 length: 14
J gene: TRBJ1-5
V gene: TRBV13
D gene: TRBD1
CDR3 protein: CASSLGQQNQPQQF
CDR3 DNA: TGTGCCAGCAGCTTGGGACAGCAGAATCAGCCCCAGCAATTT

clone size: many
CDR3 length: 11
J gene: TRBJ1-1
V gene: TRBV29-1
D gene: -
CDR3 protein: CSVVRGGAAFF
CDR3 DNA: TGCAGCGTTGTAAGGGGTGGGGCGGCTTTCTTT

clone size: many
CDR3 length: 11
J gene: TRBJ1-2
V gene: TRBV2
D gene: -
CDR3 protein: CASSVRQSVAF
CDR3 DNA: TGTGCCAGCAGTGTGCGACAGTCTGTGGCCTTC

clone size: many
CDR3 length: 12
J gene: TRBJ2-2
V gene: TRBV11-2
D gene: -
CDR3 protein: CASGRNTGELFF
CDR3 DNA: TGTGCCAGCGGCAGGAACACCGGGGAGCTGTTTTTT

clone size: many
CDR3 length: 16
J gene: TRBJ2-5
V gene: TRBV28
D gene: TRBD2
CDR3 protein: CASSERLAGLQETQYF
CDR3 DNA: TGTGCCAGCAGTGAACGACTAGCGGGGCTCCAAGAGACCCAGTACTTC

clone size: few
CDR3 length: 12
J gene: TRBJ2-1
V gene: TRBV12-3/TRBV12-4
D gene: TRBD2
CDR3 protein: CASSPGTSWQFF
CDR3 DNA: TGTGCCAGCAGTCCCGGGACTAGTTGGCAGTTCTTC

clone size: many
CDR3 length: 15
J gene: TRBJ1-5
V gene: TRBV7-2
D gene: -
CDR3 protein: CASSLGAQKNQPQHF
CDR3 DNA: TGTGCCAGCAGCTTAGGGGCTCAGAAAAATCAGCCCCAGCATTTT

clone size: few
CDR3 length: 14
J gene: TRBJ2-7
V gene: TRBV7-2
D gene: TRBD2
CDR3 protein: CASSDGTSVYEQYF
CDR3 DNA: TGTGCCAGCAGCGATGGGACTAGCGTCTACGAGCAGTACTTC

clone size: -
CDR3 length: 13
J gene: TRBJ2-5
V gene: TRBV11-2
D gene: -
CDR3 protein: CASSFSGRGTQYF
CDR3 DNA: TGTGCCAGCAGCTTTTCCGGCAGAGGGACCCAGTACTTC

clone size: many
CDR3 length: 13
J gene: TRBJ2-2
V gene: TRBV29-1
D gene: -
CDR3 protein: CSVESWNTGELFF
CDR3 DNA: TGCAGCGTTGAAAGTTGGAACACCGGGGAGCTGTTTTTT

clone size: many
CDR3 length: 14
J gene: TRBJ2-1
V gene: TRBV14
D gene: TRBD2
CDR3 protein: CASSQGGRLGEQFF
CDR3 DNA: TGTGCCAGCAGCCAAGGCGGGAGGCTTGGGGAGCAGTTCTTC

clone size: many
CDR3 length: 13
J gene: TRBJ1-1
V gene: TRBV11-1
D gene: -
CDR3 protein: CASSLQENTEAFF
CDR3 DNA: TGTGCCAGCAGCCTACAGGAGAACACTGAAGCTTTCTTT

clone size: many
CDR3 length: 13
J gene: TRBJ2-1
V gene: TRBV12-3/TRBV12-4
D gene: -
CDR3 protein: CASSSHRDNEQFF
CDR3 DNA: TGTGCCAGCAGTTCACACCGGGACAATGAGCAGTTCTTC

clone size: medium-sized
CDR3 length: 15
J gene: TRBJ2-3
V gene: TRBV6-1
D gene: TRBD2
CDR3 protein: CASIPGLAGADTQYF
CDR3 DNA: TGTGCCAGCATCCCGGGACTAGCGGGGGCAGATACGCAGTATTTT

clone size: many
CDR3 length: 16
J gene: TRBJ2-3
V gene: TRBV24-1
D gene: -
CDR3 protein: CATSDPTGPNTDTQYF
CDR3 DNA: TGTGCCACCAGTGACCCTACAGGGCCCAACACAGATACGCAGTATTTT

clone size: many
CDR3 length: 16
J gene: TRBJ2-2
V gene: TRBV5-6
D gene: -
CDR3 protein: CASSLAGAFGAGELFF
CDR3 DNA: -

clone size: -
CDR3 length: 15
J gene: TRBJ2-7
V gene: TRBV7-8
D gene: TRBD1
CDR3 protein: CASTPQPGQQYEQYF
CDR3 DNA: TGTGCCAGCACCCCCCAACCGGGACAGCAATACGAGCAGTACTTC

clone size: few
CDR3 length: 11
J gene: TRBJ2-7
V gene: TRBV2
D gene: TRBD2
CDR3 protein: CASSGSGEQYF
CDR3 DNA: TGTGCCTCAAGCGGGAGCGGAGAGCAGTACTTC